These 24 T cell receptor beta chains were all obtained from the same sample, sequenced in a study of T cell repertoires in cytomegalovirus infection. TCRdb re-called the reads with MiXCR, one entry per CDR3 protein. Among a few hundred thousand distinct CDR3 sequences listed, roughly 43% were seen once. These TCRs' antigens remain unknown. Specimen: cultured PBMCs, collected from culture after CMV antigen stimulation. The source of these receptors is a human donor in good health (CMV status not recorded). Some clones in this sample may be carry-over from other donors' samples.

This clonotype has just a few counts. The chain combines TRBV7-8 with TRBJ1-2; no reliable D call. This CDR3 spans 16 amino acids. Trimming shortened V by 1 base and J by 1 base, and 13 bases separated the two germline ends. Germline V CDR1 and CDR2: SGHVS, FQNEAQ. The CDR3 DNA reads TGTGCCAGCAGCTTAGAACGCCTAATTGATAACTATGGCTACACCTTC. It codes for CASSLERLIDNYGYTF.

The chain joins TRBV3-1 to TRBJ2-3, with 8 bases matching TRBD2. CDR3 length: 13 residues. V gave up 5 bases and J gave up 9 bases; unmatched junction bases: 7. Germline V lookup: CDR1 LGHDT, CDR2 YNNKEL (reference sequence). The CDR3 sequence is CASSRRGAQTQYF. CDR3 nucleotides: TGTGCCAGCAGCAGGCGGGGGGCCCAAACGCAGTATTTT.

This clonotype came up a few times. This rearrangement joins TRBV7-2 to TRBJ2-1; 8 nucleotides match TRBD2. This CDR3 has 17 amino acids. Germline trimming cut 5 bases from V and 2 bases from J; bases unmatched to any gene: 11. Per the germline V gene, CDR1 is SGHTA and CDR2 is FQGNSA. This CDR3 reads CASSIDPTSVTYNEQFF. The CDR3 DNA sequence: TGTGCCAGCAGCATAGACCCGACTAGCGTGACCTACAATGAGCAGTTCTTC.

The CDR3, as DNA: TGTGCCAGCAGCTTATTGGGGCAGGGTGCGTTGCATACGCAGTATTTT. This gives the protein CASSLLGQGALHTQYF. The chain links TRBV7-2 to TRBJ2-3; D perhaps matches TRBD1 (5 bases). The V end lost 2 bases, the J end lost 7 bases, and 19 bases lay between the germline ends. The CDR3 totals 16 residues. The germline V gene has CDR1 SGHTA and CDR2 FQGNSA.

V and J are TRBV7-4 and TRBJ2-2; 11 bases line up with TRBD2. The germline V gene encodes CDR1 SGHVT and CDR2 SQSDAQ. The CDR3 is made up of 17 amino acids. V trimming: 10 bases; J trimming: 8 bases; junction bases outside the gene matches: 18. The CDR3: CAMEPIGLAGGSGELFF. CDR3 in DNA: TGTGCCATGGAACCGATTGGGCTAGCGGGAGGCTCAGGGGAGCTGTTTTTT.

This rearrangement joins TRBV6-5 to TRBJ1-5; 8 nucleotides line up with TRBD1. The length of the CDR3 is 14 residues. Germline CDR1 and CDR2: MNHEY and SVGAGI. V lost 6 bases and J lost 1; bases outside the gene matches: 2. The CDR3 bases are TGTGCCAGCAGCGACAGGGGCAGCAATCAGCCCCAGCATTTT. Protein sequence: CASSDRGSNQPQHF.

J is TRBJ1-1 and V is TRBV19; a weak D match, TRBD1 (5 bases). Trimming took 1 base from V and 6 from J, leaving 9 bases between them. This CDR3 contains 13 residues. From germline, CDR1 is LNHDA and CDR2 SQIVND (reference sequence). CDR3 coding DNA: TGTGCCAGTAGTATAGGGGGCCGCGCTGAAGCTTTCTTT. Amino acid sequence: CASSIGGRAEAFF.

V usage is TRBV6-5 and J usage is TRBJ1-5; D is possibly TRBD1 (5 bases). The V end was cut by 4 bases, the J end by 5 bases, with 12 bases between. CDR3 size: 14 residues. From germline, CDR1 is MNHEY and CDR2 SVGAGI. The CDR3 sequence: CASSLGGPYQPQHF. The CDR3 bases are TGTGCCAGCAGTTTGGGGGGACCATATCAGCCCCAGCATTTT.

This chain links TRBV7-8 with TRBJ1-4; D is uncertain. V dropped 3 bases and J dropped 10 bases, with 6 bases sitting between them. The germline V gene has CDR1 SGHVS and CDR2 FQNEAQ. The CDR3 extends over 11 amino acids. CDR3 amino acids: CASSFEGKLFF. As DNA, the CDR3 is TGTGCCAGCAGCTTCGAAGGAAAACTGTTTTTT.

The V call is TRBV6-6, the J call TRBJ2-4, with 8 bases that match TRBD1. CDR3 length equals 17 residues. The V gene's germline CDR1 is MNHNY and CDR2 SVGAGI (reference sequence). The V and J ends lost 4 bases and 0 bases, in that order; junction bases with no gene match: 8. This chain's CDR3 is CASSWTGSPLAKNIQYF. DNA of the CDR3: TGTGCCAGCAGTTGGACAGGGAGCCCCTTAGCCAAAAACATTCAGTACTTC.

V usage is TRBV20-1 and J usage is TRBJ2-1; D unclear. V lost 0 bases and J lost 6, with 6 bases in between. Germline lookup yields CDR1 DFQATT and CDR2 SNEGSKA (reference sequence). This CDR3 has 12 amino acids. Here the CDR3 DNA reads TGCAGTGCTAGAGATATCGGCAATGAGCAGTTCTTC. Residues: CSARDIGNEQFF.

This chain joins TRBV7-6 and TRBJ2-3; maybe TRBD2 (5 bases). CDR1 is SGHVS, CDR2 FNYEAQ, per germline. V was trimmed by 3 bases and J by 0 bases, leaving 13 bases between them. This CDR3 comprises 16 residues. The chain's CDR3 is CASSLGPSGSTDTQYF. The CDR3 DNA reads as TGTGCCAGCAGCTTGGGTCCGAGCGGTAGCACAGATACGCAGTATTTT.

There are a few counts of this clonotype. V and J are TRBV6-6 and TRBJ2-6; D is perhaps TRBD1 (6 bases). This CDR3 has 14 residues. V was clipped by 5 bases and J by 4 bases, with 9 bases between them. Germline V gives CDR1 MNHNY, CDR2 SVGAGI (reference sequence). CDR3 sequence (DNA): TGTGCCAGCAGTCGGACAGAAGGGGCCAACGTCCTGACTTTC. It is translated as CASSRTEGANVLTF.

The chain couples TRBV7-8 to TRBJ1-5, with TRBD1 matching over 7 bases. J lost 7 bases, V lost 5 bases, and 14 bases had no gene match. This CDR3 is built from 16 residues. CDR1 is SGHVS, CDR2 FQNEAQ, per germline. This chain's CDR3 is CASSLWTGPPEQPQHF. CDR3 coding DNA: TGTGCCAGCAGCCTTTGGACAGGACCTCCGGAACAGCCCCAGCATTTT.

The V and J genes are TRBV6-1 and TRBJ1-5; possibly TRBD1 for D (5 bases). V lost 9 bases to trimming and J lost 7 bases, with 22 bases between them. The CDR3 is made up of 15 amino acids. Germline CDR1 reads MNHNS; CDR2 reads SASEGT. The CDR3 DNA is TGTGCCAGTATCGTCGTCGGGGACTTGGGGCAGCCCCAGCATTTT. It translates to CASIVVGDLGQPQHF.

V gene TRBV5-1 combines with J gene TRBJ1-1; D is uncertain. Deletions cut 0 bases from V and 9 bases from J, with 15 bases between. The CDR3 consists of 14 residues. Germline V CDR1 and CDR2: SGHRS, YFSETQ. The CDR3 protein is CASSLDRASIQAFF. The CDR3 nucleotides are TGCGCCAGCAGCTTGGATCGGGCCTCGATACAAGCTTTCTTT.

V and J are TRBV19 and TRBJ2-7; 8 bases match TRBD2. The CDR3 sequence is 15 residues long. The junction had 9 bases not matched to a gene; V was cut back by 5 bases and J by 3 bases. Germline V gene lookup returns CDR1 LNHDA and CDR2 SQIVND (reference sequence). CDR3 DNA: TGTGCCAGTAGTCCGGGTTATGCGGGAGGCTACGAGCAGTACTTC. Translating it yields CASSPGYAGGYEQYF.

This clonotype was seen a few times. The chain is built from TRBV7-9 and TRBJ2-1; 7 nucleotides line up with TRBD2. V was pared by 2 bases and J by 5 bases, with 6 bases of the junction left unmatched. The CDR3 is made up of 15 amino acids. CDR1 and CDR2 (germline): SEHNR, FQNEAQ (reference sequence). The CDR3 DNA is TGTGCCAGCAGCTTAAATAGCGGGCGGAACAATGAGCAGTTCTTC. Its translation is CASSLNSGRNNEQFF.

This clonotype has a handful of counts. V gene TRBV20-1 combines with J gene TRBJ2-7; D is tentatively TRBD1 or TRBD2 (5 bases each). The CDR3 totals 13 residues. Germline V gene data show CDR1 as DFQATT and CDR2 as SNEGSKA (reference sequence). V was clipped by 5 bases and J by 4 bases, with 15 bases between them. The CDR3 region has the DNA TGCAGTGCTGGGACCTTACAGCCTTACGAGCAGTACTTC. It codes for CSAGTLQPYEQYF.

At least ten counts were recorded for this clonotype. The gene calls are TRBV7-2 and TRBJ1-4; D call uncertain. The CDR3 sequence is 13 residues long. Germline V lookup: CDR1 SGHTA, CDR2 FQGNSA. Trimming took off 0 bases at V and 8 bases at J, with 7 bases between the two ends. The CDR3 spells CASSLAAREKLFF. CDR3 nucleotide sequence: TGTGCCAGCAGCTTAGCGGCCCGGGAAAAACTGTTTTTT.

The chain is built from TRBV7-2 and TRBJ2-6; unclear D gene. V lost 5 bases and J lost 5, with 7 bases in between. Germline values: CDR1 SGHTA, CDR2 FQGNSA. The CDR3 contains 13 residues. The CDR3 coding sequence is TGTGCCAGCAGCGGCCTACGGGCCAACGTCCTGACTTTC. Translating gives CASSGLRANVLTF.

CDR3 sequence reads: CASSLGDRGYGYTF. DNA for the CDR3: TGTGCCAGCAGCTTAGGGGACAGGGGCTATGGCTACACCTTC. The chain carries TRBV7-6 and TRBJ1-2; TRBD1 matches 10 bases. The CDR3 extends over 14 amino acids. V dropped 1 base and J dropped 4; count of bases not matched to a gene: 0. Germline CDR1 and CDR2: SGHVS and FNYEAQ.

This chain links TRBV4-3 with TRBJ2-7; 10 bases are a match to TRBD2. The V gene end was trimmed by 5 bases and the J gene end by 3 bases; junction bases not matched to a gene: 10. This CDR3 is built from 16 residues. Germline V gene data show CDR1 as LGHNA and CDR2 as YSLEER. The CDR3 bases are TGCGCCAGCAGCGCGAGACTAGCGGGTAATTTCTACGAGCAGTACTTC. Amino acids: CASSARLAGNFYEQYF.

In DNA, the CDR3 is TGTGCCAGCAAAAAGGACAGGGGGACCTACGAGCAGTACTTC. This encodes CASKKDRGTYEQYF. The rearrangement joins TRBV6-6 to TRBJ2-7; 10 bases align to TRBD1. Germline V gene sequence: CDR1 MNHNY, CDR2 SVGAGI (reference sequence). The CDR3 runs to 14 residues. J lost 2 bases, V lost 7 bases, and 5 bases had no gene match.